The 6 T cell receptor beta chains below come from one sample, sequenced in a study of blood T cell repertoires in COVID-19 (TCRdb year 2020). Library construction relied on the immunoSEQ multiplex PCR assay. This immuneACCESS table, as held by TCRdb, lists in-frame sequences with V and J called but not all clones. Of the missing ones, under half trace to an unresolved V gene in checked studies; the others have no known cause. This sample lists approximately 260,000 clones; approximately 87% were detected once. Roughly 4.6% of the sample comes from the top ten. Source material: peripheral blood. The receptors were gathered from a man aged 55 to 70 who had recovered from COVID-19.

The chain is built from TRBV7-9 and TRBJ2-5; TRBD2 agrees at 13 bases. V lost 3 bases, J lost 4 bases, and 14 bases stayed unmatched. The CDR3 loop spans 19 amino acids. In germline, CDR1 is SEHNR, CDR2 FQNEAQ (reference sequence). In DNA, the CDR3 is TGTGCCAGCAGCTTCACCACTAGCGGGAGGGCCGTAACAGGAGAGACCCAGTACTTC. Protein: CASSFTTSGRAVTGETQYF.

The chain couples TRBV2 to TRBJ2-2; D is possibly TRBD1 (5 bases). Germline CDR1 reads SNHLY; CDR2 reads FYNNEI. The CDR3 consists of 15 residues. V lost 6 bases and J 0 bases, leaving 11 bases between the germline ends. For the CDR3, the DNA is TGTGCCAGCAGGGAGCAGGGTCCGAACACCGGGGAGCTGTTTTTT. Translating it yields CASREQGPNTGELFF.

This clone has a single count. The chain links TRBV5-1 to TRBJ2-7; D is perhaps TRBD1 (6 bases). The CDR3 length is 13 residues. Trimming took off 4 bases at V and 5 bases at J, with 13 bases between the two ends. Per the germline V gene, CDR1 is SGHRS and CDR2 is YFSETQ. The CDR3 bases are TGCGCCAGCAGCGGAGGTTGGGGGCACGAGCAGTACTTC. Translated, it gives CASSGGWGHEQYF.

This clone was counted once. The chain has TRBV30 and TRBJ2-5; tentative D call: TRBD1 (6 bases). V was cut by 2 bases and J by 5 bases, with 12 bases left in between. The CDR3 loop spans 13 amino acids. Per germline, CDR1 GTSNPN and CDR2 SVGIG (reference sequence). For the CDR3, the DNA is TGTGCCTGGAGTAGACAGGCCGACGAGACCCAGTACTTC. Translated, it gives CAWSRQADETQYF.

This clone was seen a single time. The J gene is TRBJ1-1, the V gene TRBV4-1; tentative D call: TRBD1 (5 bases). The CDR3 contains 12 residues. The V and J ends lost 5 bases and 1 base respectively, with 5 bases between them. Per germline, CDR1 MGHRA and CDR2 YSYEKL. CDR3 nucleotide sequence: TGCGCCAGCAGCGACAGGAACACTGAAGCTTTCTTT. Encoded protein: CASSDRNTEAFF.

This chain uses TRBV14 with TRBJ2-1, with D possibly being TRBD1 (5 bases). The CDR3 length is 13 residues. Germline V gene sequence: CDR1 SGHDN, CDR2 FVKESK. V lost 4 bases and J 10 bases, leaving 14 bases between the germline ends. CDR3 protein: CASSRGRGREQFF. As DNA, the CDR3 is TGTGCCAGCAGCCGCGGTAGGGGAAGGGAGCAGTTCTTC.